This T cell receptor beta chain was observed in a study of shared clonotypes between healthy human individuals. Findings and limits, study-wide: Generally, estimated richness proved larger in naive subsets than it did in memory subsets. The low donor count limited represented genetic and exposure-history diversity.

Points on this clone: What it recognizes is unknown.

This CDR3 has 15 residues. The germline gives CDR1 MGHRA, CDR2 YSYEKL. Trimming took off 4 bases at V and 1 base at J, with 14 bases between the two ends. Terminally differentiated effector memory CD45RA+ cells were left out of the naive CD8 fraction, which was CD45RO-negative and positively selected for CCR7. The donors, healthy adults who were HIV-negative, had experienced no recent acute infections or vaccinations. An even split of each subset's genomic DNA across several immunoSEQ plates was performed. Profiling relied on immunoSEQ multiplex PCR, and the TCRdb table lists in-frame clones only, not all of them. The profile shows some 2,000,000 clones, about 95% of them singletons.

Sequencing input: naive CD8+ T cells sorted from blood. The chain is built from TRBV4-1 and TRBJ2-7; D is possibly TRBD2 (5 bases). The receptor was isolated from a man between 18 and 35 years old in good health. The CDR3 is CASSPDGLGSYEQYF. The CDR3 DNA reads TGCGCCAGCAGCCCCGATGGACTTGGTTCCTACGAGCAGTACTTC.